Shown below are 20 T cell receptor beta chains from a single sample sequenced in a study of T cell changes during pregnancy in multiple sclerosis. The method was immunoSEQ multiplex PCR; TCRdb's version includes in-frame clones alone and lacks a portion of them. The sample carries about 110,000 clones, roughly 90% recorded once. Sample: peripheral blood, taken in the third trimester of pregnancy. These receptors all come from a female donor in good health, enrolled as a control in a pregnancy study.

The V and J genes are TRBV19 and TRBJ2-7; the match to TRBD1 covers 7 bases. Germline V gives CDR1 LNHDA, CDR2 SQIVND (reference sequence). V lost 3 bases to trimming and J lost 2 bases; unmatched junction nucleotides: 7. This CDR3 is 15 amino acids long. The CDR3 region has the DNA TGTGCCAGTAGTATTCGCGACAGGGCGCCCTACGAGCAGTACTTC. Amino acid sequence: CASSIRDRAPYEQYF.

The chain employs TRBV7-2 and TRBJ1-2, with a possible D match to TRBD1 (5 bases). From germline, CDR1 is SGHTA and CDR2 FQGNSA. The length of the CDR3 is 13 residues. V was trimmed by 3 bases and J by 4 bases, leaving 9 bases between them. CDR3 sequence: CASSLQGSYGYTF. The CDR3 nucleotides read TGTGCCAGCAGCTTGCAGGGATCCTATGGCTACACCTTC.

This rearrangement joins TRBV6-5 to TRBJ2-5, with 7 positions matching TRBD1. V lost 5 bases to trimming and J lost 0 bases; unmatched junction nucleotides: 3. Germline V gene sequence: CDR1 MNHEY, CDR2 SVGAGI. This CDR3 is 14 amino acids long. In DNA form, the CDR3 reads TGTGCCAGCAGTCTTACAGGGGACCAAGAGACCCAGTACTTC. Translating it yields CASSLTGDQETQYF.

The chain uses TRBV7-3 and TRBJ2-3; tentatively, D is TRBD2 (5 bases). Per the germline V gene, CDR1 is SGHTA and CDR2 is FQGTGA. The V and J ends lost 5 bases and 0 bases respectively, with 15 bases between them. This CDR3 has 16 residues. The CDR3 DNA reads TGTGCCAGCAGCCCGCAGGCGGGCGGGAGCACAGATACGCAGTATTTT. This gives the protein CASSPQAGGSTDTQYF.

This clone was counted between two and nine times. This sequence joins TRBV5-5 and TRBJ1-1; TRBD1 agrees at 9 bases. V lost 4 bases and J lost 4; bases outside the gene matches: 8. The CDR3 spans 15 residues. Germline loops: CDR1 SGHKS, CDR2 YYEKEE (reference sequence). In DNA form, the CDR3 reads TGTGCCAGCAGCGAGACAGGGGGGGTGGGCACTGAAGCTTTCTTT. It codes for CASSETGGVGTEAFF.

The V and J genes are TRBV5-1 and TRBJ1-1; 10 nucleotides line up with TRBD1. The germline CDR1 and CDR2 sequences are SGHRS and YFSETQ. This CDR3 region has 15 residues. V was clipped by 2 bases and J by 1 base; unmatched bases: 2. CDR3 region: CASSFRQGANTEAFF. As DNA, the CDR3 is TGCGCCAGCAGCTTTAGACAGGGGGCGAACACTGAAGCTTTCTTT.

The CDR3 loop is CASSQGWTGTNEKLFF. The DNA of the CDR3 is TGCGCCAGCAGCCAAGGATGGACAGGGACTAATGAAAAACTGTTTTTT. The chain joins TRBV4-1 to TRBJ1-4, with 8 bases matching TRBD1. The CDR3 length is 16 residues. CDR1 and CDR2 (germline): MGHRA, YSYEKL. With 1 base clipped from V and 2 bases from J, the junction kept 3 bases outside the gene matches.

The chain combines TRBV6-4 with TRBJ2-2; the D gene is possibly TRBD1 (6 bases). CDR1 and CDR2 (germline): MRHNA, SNTAGT. This CDR3 comprises 13 residues. Trimming took 4 bases from V and 3 from J, leaving 6 bases between them. The CDR3 coding sequence is TGTGCCAGCAGTGCAGGGGACACCGGGGAGCTGTTTTTT. Its protein product is CASSAGDTGELFF.

This chain joins TRBV4-1 and TRBJ2-3; 8 nucleotides line up with TRBD2. J was trimmed by 4 bases and V by 2 bases; bases with no gene match: 8. Germline-derived CDR1 and CDR2 are MGHRA and YSYEKL. The CDR3 totals 16 residues. The CDR3 bases are TGCGCCAGCAGCCAAACGGGACTAGAGGCCTCAGATACGCAGTATTTT. Amino acids: CASSQTGLEASDTQYF.

This chain uses TRBV6-1 with TRBJ2-5; 7 bases are a match to TRBD1. Germline V CDR1 and CDR2: MNHNS, SASEGT. The V gene end was trimmed by 3 bases and the J gene end by 5 bases; junction bases not matched to a gene: 12. The CDR3 contains 16 residues. CDR3 nucleotides: TGTGCCAGCAGTGATGTCGGAATAGGGGGCAGCGAGACCCAGTACTTC. Amino acid sequence: CASSDVGIGGSETQYF.

This chain links TRBV5-4 with TRBJ2-5, with D perhaps TRBD2 (6 bases). Germline V gene sequence: CDR1 SGHNT, CDR2 YYREEE (reference sequence). The CDR3 has 15 amino acids. V was shortened by 4 bases and J by 4 bases, with 17 bases between the two germline ends. CDR3 nucleotide sequence: TGTGCCAGCAGCGTGTCCTGGGGGGTGGGAGAGACCCAGTACTTC. This codes for CASSVSWGVGETQYF.

This chain links TRBV30 with TRBJ1-6; 9 bases are shared with TRBD1. CDR3 size: 15 residues. After removal of 3 bases from V and 11 bases from J, the junction contained 11 bases not matched to a gene. Per the germline V gene, CDR1 is GTSNPN and CDR2 is SVGIG (reference sequence). The CDR3 bases are TGTGCCTGGAGCACTTTGGGACAGGGCAGCGCACCCCTCCACTTT. Its translation is CAWSTLGQGSAPLHF.

The chain links TRBV19 to TRBJ1-5; unclear D gene. V was pared by 2 bases and J by 7 bases, with 15 bases between. CDR1 and CDR2 from the germline V gene are LNHDA and SQIVND (reference sequence). CDR3 length equals 15 residues. CDR3 sequence (DNA): TGTGCCAGTAGTATATTTGCGCTTATCGAGCAGCCCCAGCATTTT. Protein sequence: CASSIFALIEQPQHF. Looking up the rest from reference TRBV19 and TRBJ1-5 gives the full variable domain: DGGITQSPKYLFRKEGQNVTLSCEQNLNHDAMYWYRQDPGQGLRLIYYSQIVNDFQKGDIAEGYSVSREKKESFPLTVTSAQKNPTAFYLCASSIFALIEQPQHFGDGTRLSIL.

In DNA, the CDR3 is TGTGCCAGCAGCTTAGCCCACATCGGCGGGGAGACCCAGTACTTC. This sequence encodes CASSLAHIGGETQYF. The V gene is TRBV7-2, the J gene TRBJ2-5, with D possibly matching TRBD2 (5 bases). The length of the CDR3 is 15 residues. Trimming removed 0 bases from V and 5 bases from J, with 13 bases in between. The germline V gene has CDR1 SGHTA and CDR2 FQGNSA.

The chain employs TRBV5-4 and TRBJ1-1; TRBD1 might be the D (5 bases). CDR1 is SGHNT and CDR2 is YYREEE in the germline V gene (reference sequence). This CDR3 is built from 13 residues. V gave up 7 bases and J gave up 11 bases, with 21 bases separating them. The CDR3 bases are TGTGCCAGCCTTGGGGGGGAAAGTCCGAGGGCTTTCTTT. This translates into CASLGGESPRAFF. The full variable domain, in which reference TRBV5-4 and TRBJ1-1 provide the parts outside the CDR3, is ETGVTQSPTHLIKTRGQQVTLRCSSQSGHNTVSWYQQALGQGPQFIFQYYREEENGRGNFPPRFSGLQFPNYSSELNVNALELDDSALYLCASLGGESPRAFFGQGTRLTVV.

The chain uses TRBV4-1 and TRBJ2-7; D ambiguous. Germline V CDR1 and CDR2: MGHRA, YSYEKL. The CDR3 runs 14 residues. V was cut by 0 bases and J by 7 bases, with 13 bases left in between. The CDR3 sequence: CASSQDPSYEEQYF. The CDR3 nucleotides read TGCGCCAGCAGCCAAGATCCTAGTTACGAGGAGCAGTACTTC.

V is TRBV15 and J is TRBJ1-2, with no clear D. Trimming cost V 0 bases and J 6 bases, with 11 bases left between them. CDR1 LNHNV and CDR2 YYDKDF come from the germline V gene (reference sequence). The CDR3 extends over 14 amino acids. CDR3 residues: CATSRDRQVNGYTF. The CDR3 DNA reads TGTGCCACCAGCAGAGATAGGCAGGTGAATGGCTACACCTTC. Drawing the rest from reference TRBV15 and TRBJ1-2, the complete variable domain is DAMVIQNPRYQVTQFGKPVTLSCSQTLNHNVMYWYQQKSSQAPKLLFHYYDKDFNNEADTPDNFQSRRPNTSFCFLDIRSPGLGDTAMYLCATSRDRQVNGYTFGSGTRLTVV.

This chain links TRBV5-1 with TRBJ1-4, with D perhaps matching TRBD1 (6 bases). The CDR3 totals 15 residues. Trimming removed 0 bases from V and 4 bases from J, with 10 bases in between. Germline V gene sequence: CDR1 SGHRS, CDR2 YFSETQ. In DNA, the CDR3 is TGCGCCAGCAGCTTGGAGACAGGTGTTAATGAAAAACTGTTTTTT. It yields the protein CASSLETGVNEKLFF.

This clone appeared a few times. This rearrangement joins TRBV4-2 to TRBJ2-1; no reliable D call. Germline V gene data show CDR1 as LGHNA and CDR2 as YNFKEQ. The CDR3 covers 12 residues. The V end lost 0 bases, the J end lost 8 bases, and 5 bases lay between the germline ends. The CDR3 DNA reads as TGTGCCAGCAGCCAAGATCGGGATGAGCAGTTCTTC. It translates to CASSQDRDEQFF.

This chain joins TRBV5-4 and TRBJ1-2; 7 nucleotides align to TRBD1. This CDR3 is built from 15 residues. Germline values: CDR1 SGHNT, CDR2 YYREEE (reference sequence). The V segment lost 2 bases and the J segment 4 bases; nucleotides outside the gene matches: 8. The CDR3 coding sequence is TGTGCCAGCAGCTTTACTGACAGGGACCTCTATGGCTACACCTTC. Translation: CASSFTDRDLYGYTF.